These T cell receptor beta chains were read from a single sample in a study of T cells in Graves' hyperthyroidism and ophthalmopathy. MiXCR was run by TCRdb on the multiplex PCR reads, yielding one entry per CDR3 protein. The sample has roughly 630,000 distinct CDR3 sequences; approximately 14% are singletons. The source material was blood. The receptor source for this set is a woman aged 25 to 39 with Graves' hyperthyroidism. Each CDR3 is given with its conserved first and last residue. The D gene is left open where the match is weak. Expanded clones get a size class; other rows say once, few or many, or leave the size out.

V	D	size	length	J	DNA	CDR3
TRBV14	TRBD1	.	15	TRBJ2-1	TGTGCCAGCAGCCGGCGACAGGGGTCTGGCAATGAGCAGTTCTTC	CASSRRQGSGNEQFF
TRBV5-1	.	many	14	TRBJ2-7	TGCGCCAGCAGCTTGGAGTTCGGGGTCTACGAGCAGTACTTC	CASSLEFGVYEQYF
TRBV29-1	TRBD1	many	16	TRBJ1-1	TGCAGCGTTGAAACCCGGACAGGGGGGGAGAACACTGAAGCTTTCTTT	CSVETRTGGENTEAFF
TRBV5-4	TRBD2	.	17	TRBJ2-1	TGTGCCAGCAGCTTGGGACTAGCGGGAGTTCCATACAATGAGCAGTTCTTC	CASSLGLAGVPYNEQFF
TRBV4-1	.	few	14	TRBJ2-7	TGCGCCAGCAGCCAAGATTTGGGGAGACCCGAGCAGTACTTC	CASSQDLGRPEQYF
TRBV20-1	.	few	14	TRBJ2-1	TGCAGTGCTAGTCGGTCGAGCTCCTACAATGAGCAGTTCTTC	CSASRSSSYNEQFF
TRBV10-3	.	.	16	TRBJ1-3	TGTGCCATCAGTGAGTCACAGGGAAGGCGGGGAAACACCATATATTTT	CAISESQGRRGNTIYF
TRBV6-1	TRBD2	.	16	TRBJ2-3	TGTGCCAGCAGCCCGACTAGCGGGATAAGCACAGATACGCAGTATTTT	CASSPTSGISTDTQYF
TRBV10-2	TRBD2	many	13	TRBJ2-7	TGCGCCAGCAGTGAGGGACTAGAGTACGAGCAGTACTTC	CASSEGLEYEQYF
TRBV4-1	.	many	16	TRBJ2-1	TGCGCCAGCAGCCAAGGGAGGGCAGGGACCTACAATGAGCAGTTCTTC	CASSQGRAGTYNEQFF
TRBV6-2/TRBV6-3	TRBD1	few	15	TRBJ1-2	TGTGCCAGCAGACCTTCGGGACAGGGCAACTATGGCTACACCTTC	CASRPSGQGNYGYTF
TRBV20-1	TRBD1	few	16	TRBJ1-1	TGCAGTGCCACTAGGGGTACAGGGGGGACGGACACTGAAGCTTTCTTT	CSATRGTGGTDTEAFF
TRBV6-5	.	.	15	TRBJ1-4	TGTGCCAGCAGTTACTCAGGCCGGGTTTACGAAAAACTGTTTTTT	CASSYSGRVYEKLFF
TRBV20-1	TRBD2	.	15	TRBJ2-1	TGCAGTGCTAGAGATGGGACTAATCCTTGGAATGAGCAGTTCTTC	CSARDGTNPWNEQFF
TRBV28	TRBD2	.	17	TRBJ2-2	TGTGCCGGCAGTCTGCCCGGGACTAGCGGGAGGACCGGGGAGCTGTTTTTT	CAGSLPGTSGRTGELFF
TRBV25-1	.	.	12	TRBJ1-1	TGTGCCAGCAGGCCCCTTAGCGCTGAAGCTTTCTTT	CASRPLSAEAFF